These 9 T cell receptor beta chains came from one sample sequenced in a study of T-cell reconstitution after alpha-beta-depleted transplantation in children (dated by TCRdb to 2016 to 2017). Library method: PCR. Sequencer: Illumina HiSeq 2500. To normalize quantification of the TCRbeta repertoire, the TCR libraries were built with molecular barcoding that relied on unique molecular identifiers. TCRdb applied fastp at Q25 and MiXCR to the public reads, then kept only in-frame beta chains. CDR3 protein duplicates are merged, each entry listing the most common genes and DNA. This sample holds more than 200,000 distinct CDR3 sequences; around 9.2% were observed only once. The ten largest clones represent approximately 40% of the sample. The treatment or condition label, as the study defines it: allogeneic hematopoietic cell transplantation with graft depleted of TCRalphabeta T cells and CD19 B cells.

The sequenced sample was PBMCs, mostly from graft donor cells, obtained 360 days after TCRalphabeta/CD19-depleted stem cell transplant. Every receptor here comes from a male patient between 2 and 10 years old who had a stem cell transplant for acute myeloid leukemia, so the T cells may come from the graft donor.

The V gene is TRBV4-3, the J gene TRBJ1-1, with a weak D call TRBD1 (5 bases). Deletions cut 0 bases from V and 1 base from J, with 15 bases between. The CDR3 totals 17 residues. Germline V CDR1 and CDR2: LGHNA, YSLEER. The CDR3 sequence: CASSQDMRGPPNTEAFF. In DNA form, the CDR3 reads TGCGCCAGCAGCCAAGATATGAGGGGCCCCCCGAACACTGAAGCTTTCTTT.

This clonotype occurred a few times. CDR3 sequence: CATSRVLPSYQETQYF. The CDR3 coding sequence is TGTGCCACCAGCAGAGTCCTCCCGAGCTACCAAGAGACCCAGTACTTC. The rearrangement uses TRBV15 and TRBJ2-5; D gene unclear. The CDR3 sequence is 16 residues long. The germline gives CDR1 LNHNV, CDR2 YYDKDF (reference sequence). Trimming removed 1 base from V and 0 bases from J, with 12 bases in between.

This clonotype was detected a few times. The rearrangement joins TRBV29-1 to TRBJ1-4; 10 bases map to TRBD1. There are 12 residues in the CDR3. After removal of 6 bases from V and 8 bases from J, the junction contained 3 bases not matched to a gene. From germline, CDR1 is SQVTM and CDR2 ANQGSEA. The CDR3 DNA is TGCAGCGTAGCGACAGGGGGCGAAAAACTGTTTTTT. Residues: CSVATGGEKLFF.

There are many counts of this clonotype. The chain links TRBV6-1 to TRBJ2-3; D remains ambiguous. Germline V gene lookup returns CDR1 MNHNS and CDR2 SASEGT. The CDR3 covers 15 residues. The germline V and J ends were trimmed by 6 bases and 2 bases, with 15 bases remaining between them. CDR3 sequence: CASSESGSATDTQYF. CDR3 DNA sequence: TGTGCCAGCAGCGAGAGTGGTTCGGCCACAGATACGCAGTATTTT.

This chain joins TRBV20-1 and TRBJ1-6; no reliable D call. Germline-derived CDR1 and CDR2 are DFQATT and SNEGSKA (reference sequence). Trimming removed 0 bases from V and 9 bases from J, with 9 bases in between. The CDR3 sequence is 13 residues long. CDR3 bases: TGCAGTGCTAGAGACTACCAAACTTCACCCCTCCACTTT. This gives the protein CSARDYQTSPLHF.

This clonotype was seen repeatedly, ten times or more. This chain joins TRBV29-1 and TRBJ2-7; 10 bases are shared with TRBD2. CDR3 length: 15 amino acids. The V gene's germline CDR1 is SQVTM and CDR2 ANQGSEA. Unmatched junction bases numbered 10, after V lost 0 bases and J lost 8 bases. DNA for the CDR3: TGCAGCGTTGAAGATAGAACTAGCGGGGATGGGAAGCAGTACTTC. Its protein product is CSVEDRTSGDGKQYF.

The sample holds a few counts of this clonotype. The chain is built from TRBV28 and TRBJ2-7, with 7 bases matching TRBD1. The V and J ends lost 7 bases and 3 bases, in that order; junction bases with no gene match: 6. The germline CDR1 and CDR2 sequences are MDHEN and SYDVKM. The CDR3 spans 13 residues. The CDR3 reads CASNQPGGYEQYV. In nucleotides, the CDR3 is TGTGCCAGCAATCAACCAGGGGGCTACGAGCAGTACGTC.

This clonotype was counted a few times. The CDR3 DNA sequence: TGCGCCAGCAGCCCTGACCCCGGCACAGGGCTGGGTGGGGAGCAGTACTTC. Protein: CASSPDPGTGLGGEQYF. V usage is TRBV5-1 and J usage is TRBJ2-7; possibly TRBD1 for D (6 bases). The ends were cut back, 4 bases at V and 7 bases at J, with 27 bases in the middle. The CDR3 totals 17 residues. Germline V gene sequence: CDR1 SGHRS, CDR2 YFSETQ.

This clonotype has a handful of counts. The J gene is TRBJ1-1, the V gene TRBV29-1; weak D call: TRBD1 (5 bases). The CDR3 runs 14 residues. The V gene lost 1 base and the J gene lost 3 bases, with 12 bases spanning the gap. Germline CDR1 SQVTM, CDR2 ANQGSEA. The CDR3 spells CSVEVGGRDTEAFF. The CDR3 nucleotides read TGCAGCGTTGAAGTGGGGGGAAGGGACACTGAAGCTTTCTTT.